The next 20 T cell receptor beta chains were all read from a single sample in a study of T cell repertoires in cytomegalovirus infection. TCRdb passed the reads through MiXCR, listing each CDR3 protein once. The sample shows about 24,000 distinct CDR3 sequences, approximately 22% of them seen only once. The antigens for these receptors are not known. Sequences were derived from CD8+ T cells from cultured PBMCs, sampled from culture after CMV antigen stimulation. The receptors were sampled from a human donor in good health (CMV status not recorded). Some clones in this sample may be carry-over from other donors' samples.

This clonotype showed up many times. The V and J genes are TRBV6-4 and TRBJ2-3, with D tentatively TRBD1 (6 bases). CDR1 and CDR2 (germline): MRHNA, SNTAGT. Between the trimmed V and J ends, which lost 3 bases and 4 bases, there was a span of 8 bases. This CDR3 has 13 amino acids. The CDR3 here is CASSEGAADTQYF. The CDR3 DNA reads TGTGCCAGCAGTGAGGGGGCCGCAGATACGCAGTATTTT.

Turning to this clonotype: A read error is possible here, since a much larger clone lies one base away. V is TRBV7-6 and J is TRBJ1-5; unclear D gene. With 4 bases removed from V and 5 bases from J, the gap between germline ends came to 9 bases. The germline V gene has CDR1 SGHVS and CDR2 FNYEAQ. CDR3 length: 13 amino acids. The CDR3 region has the DNA TGTGCCAGCAGCTCAGATCAATATCAGCCCCAGCATTTT. Translation gives CASSSDQYQPQHF.

This clonotype was picked up many times. The rearrangement links TRBV7-2 to TRBJ2-2; D unclear. The CDR3 loop spans 14 amino acids. The V gene lost 1 base and the J gene lost 3 bases, with 6 bases spanning the gap. Germline assignment: CDR1 SGHTA and CDR2 FQGNSA. DNA of the CDR3: TGTGCCAGCAGCTTAGGCCCGTACACCGGGGAGCTGTTTTTT. It codes for CASSLGPYTGELFF.

Only a few counts were recorded for this clonotype. CDR3 residues: CASSPLGQNSGEQFF. The CDR3 DNA is TGTGCCAGCTCACCACTAGGACAAAACTCGGGTGAGCAGTTCTTC. This chain joins TRBV18 and TRBJ2-1; D possibly corresponds to TRBD1 (5 bases). Germline-derived CDR1 and CDR2 are KGHSH and LQKENI. Trimming stripped 1 base from V and 9 bases from J, with 16 bases between. This CDR3 comprises 15 residues.

This clonotype came up many times. The chain links TRBV6-5 to TRBJ2-7; 7 nucleotides align to TRBD1. The V segment lost 0 bases and the J segment 7 bases; nucleotides outside the gene matches: 9. The CDR3 spans 15 residues. In germline, CDR1 is MNHEY, CDR2 SVGAGI. CDR3 DNA: TGTGCCAGCAGTTACTCGACGACAGGGTCGGGTGAGCAGTACTTC. Protein sequence: CASSYSTTGSGEQYF.

The chain is built from TRBV5-6 and TRBJ1-5, with a tentative D call TRBD1 (6 bases). Germline CDR1 and CDR2: SGHDT and YYEEEE. This CDR3 has 16 amino acids. Trimming removed 0 bases at V and 3 bases at J, with 13 bases between. CDR3 nucleotides: TGTGCCAGCAGCTTGGGGGCCGGACAGACCAATCAGCCCCAGCATTTT. Amino acids: CASSLGAGQTNQPQHF.

This clonotype has only a few counts. V gene TRBV6-5 combines with J gene TRBJ1-2; the match to TRBD1 covers 10 bases. The trim removed 2 bases at V and 7 bases at J, leaving 4 bases unmatched. The CDR3 is 14 residues long. Germline V lookup: CDR1 MNHEY, CDR2 SVGAGI. CDR3 loop: CASSYRGTGVGYTF. DNA for the CDR3: TGTGCCAGCAGTTACAGGGGGACAGGGGTTGGCTACACCTTC.

This clonotype was counted between two and nine times. The chain employs TRBV11-2 and TRBJ2-7; D is tentatively TRBD1 or TRBD2 (5 bases each). The CDR3 length is 12 residues. Trimming pared 1 base from V and 5 bases from J, leaving 6 bases between. Per the germline V gene, CDR1 is SGHAT and CDR2 is FQNNGV. CDR3 amino acids: CASSLVGDEQYF. The CDR3 region has the DNA TGTGCCAGCAGCTTAGTGGGGGACGAGCAGTACTTC.

This clonotype was counted ten times or more. The chain links TRBV12-3 or TRBV12-4 to TRBJ1-4; 8 bases fit TRBD1. CDR3 length: 15 amino acids. V shed 6 bases, J shed 6 bases, and the junction held 9 bases outside the gene matches. The DNA for the CDR3 is TGTGCCAGCAGCCGTACAGGGGGGTATTATGAAAAACTGTTTTTT. Amino acid sequence: CASSRTGGYYEKLFF.

There are many counts of this clonotype. J is TRBJ2-7 and V is TRBV7-2, with 9 bases identical to TRBD1. The V and J ends lost 4 bases and 2 bases, in that order; junction bases with no gene match: 9. The CDR3 is made up of 16 amino acids. Germline V gives CDR1 SGHTA, CDR2 FQGNSA. The CDR3 here is CASSSRGTGKTYEQYF. The CDR3 nucleotides are TGTGCCAGCAGCTCTCGGGGGACAGGGAAGACCTACGAGCAGTACTTC.

The chain employs TRBV20-1 and TRBJ1-2, with 9 bases aligning to TRBD1. The CDR3 runs 15 residues. The V segment lost 1 base and the J segment 6 bases; nucleotides outside the gene matches: 9. From germline, CDR1 is DFQATT and CDR2 SNEGSKA (reference sequence). CDR3 region: CSARVPGQGIDGYTF. The CDR3 DNA reads TGCAGTGCTAGAGTTCCGGGACAGGGCATAGATGGCTACACCTTC.

There are a few counts of this clonotype. The chain carries TRBV5-6 and TRBJ2-1, with D tentatively TRBD1 (6 bases). Trimming left V 5 bases short and J 4 bases short, with 13 bases between. Germline CDR1 and CDR2: SGHDT and YYEEEE. The CDR3 length is 14 residues. Here the CDR3 DNA reads TGTGCCAGCAGGCGTGGGGGCCCGTACAATGAGCAGTTCTTC. Encoded protein: CASRRGGPYNEQFF.

This clonotype was counted many times. V gene TRBV7-3 combines with J gene TRBJ2-2, with D possibly TRBD2 on 6 matching bases. The germline V and J ends were trimmed by 5 bases and 0 bases, with 16 bases remaining between them. Germline V gene sequence: CDR1 SGHTA, CDR2 FQGTGA. CDR3 length equals 17 residues. CDR3 sequence (DNA): TGTGCCAGCAGCCCAACTAGCCGGGGATCGAACACCGGGGAGCTGTTTTTT. Its translation: CASSPTSRGSNTGELFF.

The gene calls are TRBV7-9 and TRBJ2-5, with 10 bases identical to TRBD1. The ends lost 1 base at V and 3 bases at J; junction bases unmatched: 5. The CDR3 has 16 residues. CDR1 and CDR2 (germline): SEHNR, FQNEAQ (reference sequence). CDR3 loop: CASSLVGTGAEETQYF. Written as DNA, the CDR3 is TGTGCCAGCAGCTTAGTCGGGACAGGGGCGGAAGAGACCCAGTACTTC.

The chain is built from TRBV7-9 and TRBJ2-3; D call uncertain. The CDR3 is 12 residues long. The V end was cut by 4 bases, the J end by 6 bases, with 8 bases between. Germline lookup yields CDR1 SEHNR and CDR2 FQNEAQ (reference sequence). CDR3 nucleotides: TGTGCCAGCAGCTCGACGGTGGATACGCAGTATTTT. It encodes CASSSTVDTQYF.

In this sample, this clonotype turned up a few times. The rearrangement links TRBV29-1 to TRBJ1-1, with TRBD1 matching over 8 bases. The CDR3 has 14 amino acids. Germline-derived CDR1 and CDR2 are SQVTM and ANQGSEA. Trimming took 7 bases from V and 3 from J; bases not matched to a gene: 10. Here the CDR3 reads CSGAPQDRDTEAFF. The CDR3 nucleotides read TGCAGCGGTGCCCCTCAGGACAGGGACACTGAAGCTTTCTTT.

This clonotype was detected many times. The chain recombines TRBV7-2 with TRBJ2-3; TRBD2 agrees at 9 bases. The V segment lost 4 bases and the J segment 4 bases; nucleotides outside the gene matches: 12. CDR1 is SGHTA and CDR2 is FQGNSA in the germline V gene. CDR3 length equals 17 residues. The CDR3 is CASSSLLAGLGPDTQYF. The CDR3 DNA reads TGTGCCAGCAGCTCACTCCTAGCGGGACTCGGGCCAGATACGCAGTATTTT. Variable domain in full (rest from reference TRBV7-2 and TRBJ2-3): GAGVSQSPSNKVTEKGKDVELRCDPISGHTALYWYRQSLGQGLEFLIYFQGNSAPDKSGLPSDRFSAERTGGSVSTLTIQRTQQEDSAVYLCASSSLLAGLGPDTQYFGPGTRLTVL.

This sequence joins TRBV20-1 and TRBJ2-3, with D tentatively TRBD2 (5 bases). The germline V gene encodes CDR1 DFQATT and CDR2 SNEGSKA (reference sequence). Deletions cut 3 bases from V and 3 bases from J, with 19 bases between. The CDR3 covers 16 residues. The CDR3 region has the DNA TGCAGTGCTAGGGACGGCCCGGGGTGGAAGACAGATACGCAGTATTTT. The encoded protein is CSARDGPGWKTDTQYF.

Concerning this clonotype: Since a much larger clone is just one base distant, this may be a read error. The chain employs TRBV7-8 and TRBJ2-1; D not resolved. CDR1 SGHVS and CDR2 FQNEAQ come from the germline V gene. The CDR3 runs to 13 residues. CDR3: CVSSSDGYNEQFF. In DNA, the CDR3 is TGTGTCAGCAGCTCGGACGGATACAATGAGCAGTTCTTC.

The gene calls are TRBV15 and TRBJ2-3, with 7 bases matching TRBD2. Germline CDR1 and CDR2: LNHNV and YYDKDF (reference sequence). The length of the CDR3 is 17 residues. V shed 0 bases, J shed 1 base, and the junction held 7 bases outside the gene matches. The CDR3 reads CATSRDPSGVRTDTQYF. In nucleotides, the CDR3 is TGTGCCACCAGCAGAGATCCCAGCGGGGTTCGCACAGATACGCAGTATTTT.